This T cell receptor (beta chain) was recorded in a study of regulatory T cells in long-lasting Graves disease. As for time point: newly diagnosed GD, antithyroid drugs for less than 3 months. Preparation of the TCR library used RNA extracted from PBMCs. This clonotype has a count of ten or more. The authors built TCR beta libraries using iRepertoire HTBI primers and Arm-PCR of CDR3 regions. Each CDR3 protein gets one entry after TCRdb re-called the multiplex PCR reads with MiXCR. The sample yields 550,000 to 650,000 distinct CDR3 sequences, about 16% seen once. V was cut by 7 bases and J by 4 bases, with 5 bases left in between. This CDR3 is built from 12 residues. The same data also went into a second study, on T cells in Graves' hyperthyroidism and ophthalmopathy.

This receptor was identified in a young man with Graves disease. The input for sequencing was peripheral blood mononuclear cells (PBMCs), taken at new diagnosis, from a patient treated with antithyroid drugs. The chain carries TRBV12-3 or TRBV12-4 and TRBJ1-6; unclear D gene. This CDR3 reads CASTEYNSPLHF. The CDR3, as DNA: TGTGCCAGCACAGAATATAATTCACCCCTCCACTTT.